The source of this T cell receptor (beta chain) is a study of T-cell memory formation after mild COVID-19. The study, taken as a whole, reports: Specificity for SARS-CoV-2 was not confirmed among the second-wave clones peaking on day 37. Later expanders leaned CD4+, whereas day 15 to 85 contracting clones were balanced CD4/CD8.

Via MiXCR, TCRdb re-called the 5' RACE reads, giving one row per CDR3 protein. This table holds approximately 570,000 distinct CDR3 sequences, roughly 18% found once. This clonotype was seen more than once but under ten times. Its specificity is unknown. V gave up 0 bases and J gave up 9 bases, with 17 bases separating them. CDR1 is GTSNPN and CDR2 is SVGIG in the germline V gene (reference sequence). This CDR3 is 14 amino acids long. V and J are TRBV30 and TRBJ1-1, with D maybe TRBD1 (5 bases). This sequence originates from an adult woman who had mild COVID-19 (a few samples of this study predate the infection). Cell type and time point are not known. The source material was PBMCs or a T cell subset sorted from them (not recorded which). The CDR3: CAWSVINGDRQAFF. The CDR3 nucleotides read TGTGCCTGGAGTGTAATAAATGGTGACAGACAAGCTTTCTTT.